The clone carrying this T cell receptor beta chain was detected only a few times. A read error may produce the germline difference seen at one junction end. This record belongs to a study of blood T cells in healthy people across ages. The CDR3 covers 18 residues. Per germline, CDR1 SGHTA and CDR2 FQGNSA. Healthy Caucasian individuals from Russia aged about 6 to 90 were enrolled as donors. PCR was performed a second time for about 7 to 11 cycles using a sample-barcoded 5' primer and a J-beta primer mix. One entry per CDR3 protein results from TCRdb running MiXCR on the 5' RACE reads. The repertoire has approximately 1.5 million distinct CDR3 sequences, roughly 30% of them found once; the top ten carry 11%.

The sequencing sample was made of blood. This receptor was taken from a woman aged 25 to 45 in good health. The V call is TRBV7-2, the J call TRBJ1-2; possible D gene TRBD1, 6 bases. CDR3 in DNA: TGTGCCAGCAGCTCCTTAGGAAGAGGCGCAGGGGTACGGAATGGCTGCACCTTC. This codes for CASSSLGRGAGVRNGCTF.